Each of the 8 T cell receptor beta chains below was sequenced from the same sample in a study of blood T cell repertoires in COVID-19. Clones were read by immunoSEQ multiplex PCR, and TCRdb kept only the in-frame ones, dropping some. The table shows over 130,000 clones, with almost 85% occurring only once. Specimen: peripheral blood. These TCRs come from a man aged 50-59 years with acute or convalescent COVID-19.

The chain employs TRBV5-1 and TRBJ1-6; 9 positions match TRBD1. CDR1 is SGHRS, CDR2 YFSETQ, per germline. There are 15 residues in the CDR3. The trim removed 2 bases at V and 7 bases at J, leaving 4 bases unmatched. CDR3 in DNA: TGCGCCAGCAGCTTCGGGACAGGGTTAAATTCACCCCTCCACTTT. Translated, it gives CASSFGTGLNSPLHF.

V and J are TRBV5-1 and TRBJ2-1, with 11 bases aligning to TRBD2. The CDR3 length is 15 residues. The junction had 2 bases not matched to a gene; V was cut back by 5 bases and J by 1 base. Germline CDR1 reads SGHRS; CDR2 reads YFSETQ. The chain's CDR3 is CASRLAGGSYNEQFF. As DNA, the CDR3 is TGCGCCAGCAGGCTAGCGGGGGGTTCCTACAATGAGCAGTTCTTC. The whole variable domain, remainder taken from reference TRBV5-1 and TRBJ2-1, is KAGVTQTPRYLIKTRGQQVTLSCSPISGHRSVSWYQQTPGQGLQFLFEYFSETQRNKGNFPGRFSGRQFSNSRSEMNVSTLELGDSALYLCASRLAGGSYNEQFFGPGTRLTVL.

The chain recombines TRBV19 with TRBJ1-4; 7 nucleotides agree with TRBD1. Germline CDR1 reads LNHDA; CDR2 reads SQIVND (reference sequence). Trimming removed 6 bases from V and 1 base from J; junction bases left unmatched: 8. The CDR3 runs 16 residues. The CDR3 reads CASRILGTVTNEKLFF. As DNA, the CDR3 is TGTGCCAGTAGGATATTGGGGACAGTAACTAATGAAAAACTGTTTTTT.

The chain is built from TRBV28 and TRBJ1-3; D gene unclear. Germline V gene lookup returns CDR1 MDHEN and CDR2 SYDVKM. The V gene lost 3 bases and the J gene lost 4 bases, with 19 bases spanning the gap. The CDR3 sequence is 17 residues long. CDR3 nucleotide sequence: TGTGCCAGCAGTTTCCTATTCTCCATGGCGGGCGGAAACACCATATATTTT. Translation: CASSFLFSMAGGNTIYF.

The chain combines TRBV27 with TRBJ1-1; 7 nucleotides match TRBD1. J lost 3 bases, V lost 0 bases, and 4 bases had no gene match. Germline CDR1 reads MNHEY; CDR2 reads SMNVEV (reference sequence). This CDR3 comprises 15 residues. The CDR3 DNA reads as TGTGCCAGCAGTTTATCTAGGGGGCCGGACACTGAAGCTTTCTTT. Protein sequence: CASSLSRGPDTEAFF.

The CDR3 nucleotides read TGTGCCAGCAGCTTATCCCCCTTGGCAGGGTCTGGAAACACCATATATTTT. The encoded protein is CASSLSPLAGSGNTIYF. This rearrangement joins TRBV5-5 to TRBJ1-3; D perhaps matches TRBD1 (5 bases). Germline V gene data show CDR1 as SGHKS and CDR2 as YYEKEE (reference sequence). Between the trimmed V and J ends, which lost 2 bases and 1 base, there was a span of 16 bases. The CDR3 has 17 amino acids.

This sequence joins TRBV28 and TRBJ1-5, with no clear D. Germline V gives CDR1 MDHEN, CDR2 SYDVKM. V lost 1 base, J lost 3 bases, and 7 bases lay in between. The CDR3 is made up of 14 amino acids. The CDR3 bases are TGTGCCAGCAGTTTATCAGGAAACAATCAGCCCCAGCATTTT. Amino acid sequence: CASSLSGNNQPQHF.

The rearrangement uses TRBV24-1 and TRBJ2-1, with 12 bases aligning to TRBD1. The CDR3 has 16 residues. Germline loops: CDR1 KGHDR, CDR2 SFDVKD. V lost 5 bases to trimming and J lost 7 bases; unmatched junction nucleotides: 8. The CDR3 here is CATSANEGQGANEQFF. As DNA, the CDR3 is TGTGCCACCAGTGCAAATGAGGGACAGGGGGCTAATGAGCAGTTCTTC.